This T cell receptor (beta chain) derives from a study of T cell responses to AZD1222 COVID-19 vaccine (dated by TCRdb to the early 2020s). General notes on the study: Because spike-specific TCR depth and breadth did not differ between the two schedules, AZD1222 recipients who got a second dose at roughly 4 weeks were pooled with those who got a second dose at roughly 12 weeks. Trial participants were enrolled by age into subgroups of 18-55, 56-69 and 70-plus years, and approximately 150, 30 and 60 TCR-sequenced participants, respectively, were included in these subgroups. TCR sequencing was performed for roughly 240 trial participants, of whom about 200 were given two doses of AZD1222 and 26 were given two doses of MenACWY control vaccine.

Taken from the germline V gene (reference sequence), the CDR1 and CDR2 loops are MNHNY and SVGAGI. The CDR3 covers 15 residues, taking in both the cysteine and the phenylalanine. Only the CDR3 part of the read is kept: 45 bases, read in frame from the first base. V loses 5 bases at its end and J loses 1 base; junction bases beyond the gene matches: 5. What the study reported, not specific to this receptor: After two AZD1222 doses, both the breadth and the depth of spike-specific TCRs were significantly higher than at day 0 and than in MenACWY recipients. Vaccine-associated CD4 TCRs spanned the whole spike protein, with dominant responses in regions 160-218 and 743-854. Participants were mostly white British, with more females than males. The authors suggested clonal diversity may have been underestimated. No day 14 peak-response samples were available, so repertoires were characterized only after the peak T cell response. In the small 56-69-year group, the increase in depth fell short of significance, most likely because of low power. Nearly half of unique spike-specific TCRs reportedly recognized epitopes outside regions mutated in the B.1.351 and B.1.1.7 variants. Conclusions about previously exposed vaccinees are limited because only a handful of AZD1222 recipients were SARS-CoV-2 seropositive at baseline.

The CDR3 regions of human TCRbeta chains were analyzed by immunosequencing. Processing in the source paper ran as follows. Repertoire TCRs were matched against a reference library of SARS-CoV-2-specific TCRs generated with the MIRA antigen-specificity platform. Breadth was defined as the fraction of unique TCRs that were SARS-CoV-2-associated, and depth was defined as the fraction of total T cells that were SARS-CoV-2-associated. Using the MIRA data, each spike-specific TCR was mapped to the spike region that the TCR reacts to and placed in a CD4 or CD8 class. Log10-transformed breadth and depth values were compared by one-way ANOVA with Sidak's multiple comparisons tests. This immuneACCESS table, as held by TCRdb, lists in-frame sequences with V and J called but not all clones. Of the missing ones, under half trace to an unresolved V gene in checked studies; the others have no known cause. Clone size and the V and J calls come from that table; the DNA yielded D and trimming. The sample has around 150,000 clones on record, about 92% of them singletons. Of the sample, around 2.3% falls within the top ten clones.

Remarks on this clone: The target of this receptor is not known. No quality values exist for individual bases; no much larger clone is one base distant.

This specimen's time point label, interpreted: baseline before first vaccination. Vaccinee samples came from UK trials COV001 and COV002, including a single-blind randomized controlled phase 2/3 trial of AZD1222 (ChAdOx1 nCoV-19) in healthy adults. For TCRbeta chain sequencing, PBMC samples from trial participants were taken at day 0 and at day 28 after the second dose. This sample comprised peripheral blood, obtained on day 0 of AZD1222 vaccination. The chain uses TRBV6-6 and TRBJ2-3, with 8 middle bases fitting TRBD2. This sequence originates from an adult in good health. The DNA sequence follows: TGTGCCAGCAGTCTCCCAGCGGGGGGCACAGATACGCAGTATTTT. Its protein is CASSLPAGGTDTQYF.